This TCR beta chain was captured by sequencing in a study of patients and donors after allogeneic stem cell transplantation. TCRdb analysed the RT-PCR reads with MiXCR anew, one entry per CDR3 protein. This sample has 17,000 or so distinct CDR3 sequences, with about 30% found just once. There are a few counts of this clonotype. Germline V CDR1 and CDR2: MDHEN, SYDVKM. V was pared by 10 bases and J by 10 bases, with 10 bases of the junction left unmatched. This CDR3 spans 13 amino acids. The V and J genes are TRBV28 and TRBJ1-6, with TRBD1 matching over 7 bases. The receptor's source is a human donor who was either an allogeneic HSCT recipient or a stem cell or donor lymphocyte infusion donor (not recorded which). It is not recorded whose cells these are; they may come from a transplant donor. The specimen was blood, either unsorted or a sorted T cell fraction (not recorded which). The CDR3 DNA follows: TGTGCCATCACCCGGGACAGATTATCACCCCTCCACTTT. Residues: CAITRDRLSPLHF.